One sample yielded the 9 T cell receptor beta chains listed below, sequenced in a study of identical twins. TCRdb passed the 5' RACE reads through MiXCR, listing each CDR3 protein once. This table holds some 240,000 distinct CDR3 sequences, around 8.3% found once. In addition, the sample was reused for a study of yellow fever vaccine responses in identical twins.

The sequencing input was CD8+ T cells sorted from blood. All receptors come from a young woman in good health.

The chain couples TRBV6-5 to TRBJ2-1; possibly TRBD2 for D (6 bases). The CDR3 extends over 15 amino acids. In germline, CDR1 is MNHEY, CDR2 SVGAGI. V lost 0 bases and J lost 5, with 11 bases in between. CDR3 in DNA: TGTGCCAGCAGTTACTCAGGGGCGGGGAACAATGAGCAGTTCTTC. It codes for CASSYSGAGNNEQFF.

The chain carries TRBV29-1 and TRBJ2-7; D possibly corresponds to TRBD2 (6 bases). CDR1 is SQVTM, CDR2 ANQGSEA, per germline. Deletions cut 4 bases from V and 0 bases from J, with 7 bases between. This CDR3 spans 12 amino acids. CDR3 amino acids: CSVAGGSYEQYF. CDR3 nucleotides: TGCAGCGTTGCCGGGGGCTCCTACGAGCAGTACTTC.

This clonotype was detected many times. This CDR3 is CASSLDGTYNEQFF. In nucleotides, the CDR3 is TGTGCCAGCAGTTTAGACGGGACCTACAATGAGCAGTTCTTC. The J gene is TRBJ2-1, the V gene TRBV12-3 or TRBV12-4, with TRBD2 as a possible D gene (5 bases). Trimming took 1 base from V and 2 from J, leaving 6 bases between them. This CDR3 has 14 amino acids.

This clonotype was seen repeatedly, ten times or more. CDR3 residues: CATSNDRYQETQYF. The CDR3 nucleotides are TGTGCCACCAGTAACGACAGGTACCAAGAGACCCAGTACTTC. The chain recombines TRBV24-1 with TRBJ2-5; possible D gene TRBD1, 6 bases. The length of the CDR3 is 14 residues. Germline assignment: CDR1 KGHDR and CDR2 SFDVKD. The V gene lost 6 bases and the J gene lost 0 bases, with 10 bases spanning the gap.

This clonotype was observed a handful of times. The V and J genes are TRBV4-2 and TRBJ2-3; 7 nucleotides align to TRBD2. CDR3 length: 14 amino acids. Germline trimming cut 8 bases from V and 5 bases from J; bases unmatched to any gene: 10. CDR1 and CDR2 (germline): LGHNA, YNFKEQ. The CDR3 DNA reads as TGTGCCAGCGGCCTAGCGGTTGAGGTAGATACGCAGTATTTT. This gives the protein CASGLAVEVDTQYF.

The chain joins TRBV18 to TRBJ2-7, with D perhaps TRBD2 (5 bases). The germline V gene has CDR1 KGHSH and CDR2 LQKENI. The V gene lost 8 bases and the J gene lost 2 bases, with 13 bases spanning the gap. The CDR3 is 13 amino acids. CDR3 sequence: CASTKDGAYEQYF. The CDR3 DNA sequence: TGTGCCAGCACAAAGGACGGGGCCTACGAGCAGTACTTC.

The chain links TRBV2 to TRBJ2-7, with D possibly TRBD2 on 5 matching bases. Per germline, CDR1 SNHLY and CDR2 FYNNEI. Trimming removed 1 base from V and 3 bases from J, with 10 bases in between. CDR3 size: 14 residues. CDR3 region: CASSEGGGYYEQYF. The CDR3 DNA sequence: TGTGCCAGCAGTGAAGGCGGCGGGTACTACGAGCAGTACTTC.

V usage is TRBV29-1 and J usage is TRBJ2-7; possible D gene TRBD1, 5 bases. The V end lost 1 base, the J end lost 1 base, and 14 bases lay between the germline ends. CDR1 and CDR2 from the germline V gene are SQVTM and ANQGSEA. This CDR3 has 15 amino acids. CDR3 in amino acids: CSVEAEGEGSYEQYF. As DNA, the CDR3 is TGCAGCGTTGAAGCGGAAGGGGAAGGATCCTACGAGCAGTACTTC.

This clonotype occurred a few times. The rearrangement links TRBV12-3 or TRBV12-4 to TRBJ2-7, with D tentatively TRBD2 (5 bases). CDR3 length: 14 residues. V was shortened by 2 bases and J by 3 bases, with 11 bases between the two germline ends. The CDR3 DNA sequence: TGTGCCAGCAGTTTAAATTTCCGGGGCTACGAGCAGTACTTC. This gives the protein CASSLNFRGYEQYF.